These 9 T cell receptor beta chains share one sample of origin, sequenced in a study of T cell responses to AZD1222 COVID-19 vaccine. This table comes from immunoSEQ multiplex PCR, and its TCRdb copy is limited to in-frame clones, with some not included. This sample has 40,000 to 65,000 clones; roughly 84% occur once, and the top ten carry roughly a quarter. The sample consisted of peripheral blood, taken on day 0 of AZD1222 vaccination. Source of these receptors: an adult in good health.

This chain uses TRBV6-5 with TRBJ1-2, with D perhaps matching TRBD1 (5 bases). CDR1 is MNHEY and CDR2 is SVGAGI in the germline V gene. The CDR3 is made up of 13 amino acids. Trimming left V 6 bases short and J 1 base short, with 9 bases between. The CDR3 loop reads CASSPGGNYGYTF. Written as DNA, the CDR3 is TGTGCCAGCAGCCCGGGGGGTAACTATGGCTACACCTTC.

This chain links TRBV6-5 with TRBJ1-1; 9 nucleotides line up with TRBD1. The V gene end was trimmed by 2 bases and the J gene end by 10 bases; junction bases not matched to a gene: 5. Germline V CDR1 and CDR2: MNHEY, SVGAGI. This CDR3 is built from 13 residues. Here the CDR3 DNA reads TGTGCCAGCAGTTACGCACCGGGACAGGGAGCTTTCTTT. Translated: CASSYAPGQGAFF.

The chain carries TRBV24-1 and TRBJ1-5; D not resolved. Germline V gene data show CDR1 as KGHDR and CDR2 as SFDVKD. The CDR3 totals 14 residues. Trimming removed 3 bases at V and 3 bases at J, with 8 bases between. The CDR3 loop is CATSDHGDNQPQHF. The CDR3 bases are TGTGCCACCAGTGATCACGGGGACAATCAGCCCCAGCATTTT.

This chain uses TRBV6-6 with TRBJ2-2, with TRBD1 as a possible D gene (5 bases). The CDR3 consists of 14 residues. Germline lookup yields CDR1 MNHNY and CDR2 SVGAGI (reference sequence). V gave up 6 bases and J gave up 5 bases, with 13 bases separating them. CDR3 residues: CASRDDRETGELFF. CDR3 nucleotide sequence: TGTGCCAGCAGAGACGACAGAGAAACCGGGGAGCTGTTTTTT.

The chain recombines TRBV19 with TRBJ2-1, with 8 bases identical to TRBD2. With 3 bases clipped from V and 5 bases from J, the junction kept 9 bases outside the gene matches. CDR3 length: 16 residues. The germline CDR1 and CDR2 sequences are LNHDA and SQIVND (reference sequence). This chain's CDR3 is CASSIGSGSRNNEQFF. Here the CDR3 DNA reads TGTGCCAGTAGTATCGGGAGCGGGAGTAGGAACAATGAGCAGTTCTTC.

The rearrangement uses TRBV12-3 or TRBV12-4 and TRBJ1-2; 7 bases match TRBD1. This CDR3 spans 13 amino acids. V trimming: 5 bases; J trimming: 3 bases; junction bases outside the gene matches: 3. CDR3 in amino acids: CASSPDRDYGYTF. The CDR3 DNA sequence: TGTGCCAGCAGTCCCGACAGGGACTATGGCTACACCTTC.

The V call is TRBV6-5, the J call TRBJ1-2, with a weak D call TRBD1 (5 bases). The CDR3 length is 14 residues. Trimming left V 6 bases short and J 7 bases short, with 18 bases between. Germline assignment: CDR1 MNHEY and CDR2 SVGAGI. CDR3 protein: CASRLPGGYSGYTF. Written as DNA, the CDR3 is TGTGCCAGCAGACTCCCCGGGGGGTACTCTGGCTACACCTTC.

The chain has TRBV2 and TRBJ2-7, with 7 bases matching TRBD2. Trimming took 5 bases from V and 0 from J; bases not matched to a gene: 4. CDR1 is SNHLY and CDR2 is FYNNEI in the germline V gene. CDR3 size: 14 residues. CDR3 amino acids: CASSTRDYSYEQYF. DNA of the CDR3: TGTGCCAGCAGTACCCGGGACTACTCCTACGAGCAGTACTTC.

The chain carries TRBV24-1 and TRBJ1-2; D uncertain. V was cut by 4 bases and J by 5 bases, with 13 bases left in between. The CDR3 runs to 14 residues. Germline V gives CDR1 KGHDR, CDR2 SFDVKD. The DNA of the CDR3 is TGTGCCACCAGTGACCCCTCCCGGGATTATGGCTACACCTTC. It is translated as CATSDPSRDYGYTF.